This is a list of T cell receptor beta chains from one sample in a study of CD8+ T cells in alopecia areata. The assay was immunoSEQ multiplex PCR, and TCRdb's table has in-frame clones only and misses some. Here the sample spans 150,000 to 200,000 clones, 60% being singletons. The sample consisted of CD4+ T cells sorted from blood, taken at week 24, from a patient treated with tofacitinib. The receptors derive from a human donor with alopecia areata. Each CDR3 is given with its conserved first and last residue. Clone size is stated in some rows and not others, as once, few, many or a class when expanded.

V gene	J gene	clone size	CDR3 protein
TRBV6-6	TRBJ1-5	-	CASRAQGPHQPQHF
TRBV5-1	TRBJ2-2	many	CASSLVQDVSGGELFF
TRBV5-1	TRBJ2-3	-	CASRLSASTDTQYF
TRBV29-1	TRBJ1-1	-	CSVSGQLNTEAFF
TRBV2	TRBJ2-1	-	CASSEGLGGPYEQFF
TRBV29-1	TRBJ1-2	-	CSVYQGGGYTF
TRBV25-1	TRBJ1-6	-	CASSEVRGSDNSPLHF
TRBV13	TRBJ2-3	-	CASSDRGDTQYF
TRBV29-1	TRBJ2-5	-	CSVEGGRGETQYF
TRBV9	TRBJ2-2	once	CASSVVGNTGELFF
TRBV29-1	TRBJ1-4	once	CSAFGEKLFF
TRBV5-1	TRBJ1-6	-	CASSLDRGGSPLHF
TRBV7-2	TRBJ2-1	-	CASHRGEQFF